Listed below are T cell receptor beta chains from one sample, sequenced in a study of technical replicates of blood from a handful of donors. Here immunoSEQ multiplex PCR was the method, and the copy in TCRdb shows in-frame clones only, minus some. The table has roughly 90,000 clones, just under 95% seen once. The sequenced material came from T cells isolated from PBMCs. The receptors come from a human donor in good health. CDR3s include the opening cysteine and the closing phenylalanine or tryptophan. The D gene is left open where the match is weak. Not all rows give a size; the values are once, few, many and, for expanded clones, a class.

>TRBV25-1|-|-|TRBJ1-4
CASRRATNEKLFF
TGTGCCAGCAGGAGAGCAACTAATGAAAAACTGTTTTTT
>TRBV28|-|-|TRBJ1-5
CASSSNREGQPQHF
TGTGCCAGCAGCTCCAACAGGGAAGGTCAGCCCCAGCATTTT
>TRBV30|-|-|TRBJ2-2
CASTGFNTGELFF
TGTGCCTCTACAGGTTTTAACACCGGGGAGCTGTTTTTT
>TRBV6-1|-|-|TRBJ1-1
CASSEVHSHTEAFF
TGTGCCAGCAGTGAAGTTCACAGCCACACTGAAGCTTTCTTT
>TRBV28|-|-|TRBJ2-5
CASRSPNRVRLETQYF
TGTGCCAGCAGGTCCCCCAACAGGGTTCGCCTAGAGACCCAGTACTTC
>TRBV30|-|TRBD1|TRBJ1-4
CAWATGAGTNEKLFF
TGTGCCTGGGCAACAGGGGCGGGAACTAATGAAAAACTGTTTTTT
>TRBV10-1|-|TRBD2|TRBJ2-7
CASSEELAGREYF
TGCGCCAGCAGTGAGGAACTAGCGGGGCGGGAGTACTTC
>TRBV4-1|once|TRBD2|TRBJ2-1
CASSPGLAGNNEQFF
TGCGCCAGCAGCCCCGGACTAGCGGGAAACAATGAGCAGTTCTTC
>TRBV9|-|-|TRBJ1-5
CASSVGGGNQPQHF
TGTGCCAGCAGCGTAGGGGGGGGCAATCAGCCCCAGCATTTT
>TRBV7-9|once|TRBD2|TRBJ2-7
CASNNQAGLAGGTYEQYF
TGTGCCAGCAACAACCAAGCAGGGCTAGCGGGGGGTACCTACGAGCAGTACTTC
>TRBV2|-|-|TRBJ2-7
CASKVGAGTSREQYF
TGTGCCAGCAAGGTGGGCGCGGGGACCAGCCGCGAGCAGTACTTC
>TRBV6-5|few|TRBD1|TRBJ1-4
CASSNNRGKEFF
TGTGCCAGCAGTAACAACAGGGGAAAGGAATTTTTT
>TRBV14|-|TRBD2|TRBJ2-1
CASSQGAGELNEQFF
TGTGCCAGCAGCCAAGGAGCGGGAGAATTGAATGAGCAGTTCTTC
>TRBV6-5|-|TRBD1|TRBJ1-1
CASANRGPDTEAFF
TGTGCCAGCGCAAACAGGGGGCCAGACACTGAAGCTTTCTTT
>TRBV7-2|few|-|TRBJ1-1
CASSTQRPPRDTEAFF
TGTGCCAGCAGCACCCAGAGGCCACCTCGGGACACTGAAGCTTTCTTT
>TRBV4-2|once|TRBD1|TRBJ2-2
CASSQDSQGAVGELFF
TGTGCCAGCAGCCAAGATTCACAGGGGGCTGTCGGGGAGCTGTTTTTT
>TRBV6-1|-|TRBD2|TRBJ2-3
CASSAGLAGALSTDTQYF
TGTGCCAGCAGTGCGGGACTAGCGGGGGCCCTTAGCACAGATACGCAGTATTTT
>TRBV28|-|-|TRBJ1-1
CASSDPSRAEAFF
TGTGCCAGCAGTGACCCTTCGAGGGCTGAAGCTTTCTTT
>TRBV6-5|once|TRBD2|TRBJ2-1
CASSPSGGARNEQFF
TGTGCCAGCAGTCCTAGCGGGGGGGCGAGAAATGAGCAGTTCTTC
>TRBV4-1|once|-|TRBJ2-2
CASSQEGAPNTGELFF
TGCGCCAGCAGCCAAGAAGGGGCCCCGAACACCGGGGAGCTGTTTTTT
>TRBV7-8|few|-|TRBJ1-1
CASSLGGQGTEAFF
TGTGCCAGCAGCTTAGGGGGGCAAGGAACTGAAGCTTTCTTT
>TRBV5-1|-|-|TRBJ2-2
CASSLNIGSQNTGELFF
TGCGCCAGCAGCCTCAATATCGGGAGCCAAAACACCGGGGAGCTGTTTTTT
>TRBV19|-|TRBD2|TRBJ2-2
CATLRGDTGELFF
TGTGCCACCCTACGGGGGGACACCGGGGAGCTGTTTTTT
>TRBV27|once|TRBD2|TRBJ2-1
CASSLLGLAANNEQFF
TGTGCCAGCAGTTTACTCGGGCTAGCGGCTAACAATGAGCAGTTCTTC
>TRBV5-1|-|TRBD1|TRBJ1-4
CASSSTGLTNEKLFF
TGCGCCAGCAGCTCGACAGGGCTTACTAATGAAAAACTGTTTTTT
>TRBV7-2|once|-|TRBJ2-2
CASSLVPSTGELFF
TGTGCCAGCAGCTTAGTCCCCAGCACCGGGGAGCTGTTTTTT
>TRBV28|-|TRBD2|TRBJ2-7
CASSLNPRYSGSDPSYEQYF
TGTGCCAGCAGTCTAAACCCCAGATATAGCGGGTCTGATCCCTCCTACGAGCAGTACTTC
>TRBV12-5|-|TRBD1|TRBJ1-6
CASGFGPGQGKLWGNSPLHF
TGTGCTAGTGGTTTCGGACCCGGACAGGGGAAACTCTGGGGTAATTCACCCCTCCACTTT
>TRBV7-8|-|-|TRBJ1-4
CASSLSGGAGGGEKLFF
TGTGCCAGCAGCTTATCCGGTGGGGCTGGGGGCGGTGAAAAACTGTTTTTT
>TRBV9|-|-|TRBJ1-4
CASSVTGLRGEKLFF
TGTGCCAGCAGCGTGACGGGCCTTAGGGGTGAAAAACTGTTTTTT
>TRBV12-5|-|TRBD1|TRBJ1-5
CASGLVVDRELGQPQHF
TGTGCTAGTGGTTTGGTTGTGGACAGGGAGTTAGGACAGCCCCAGCATTTT
>TRBV19|-|TRBD2|TRBJ2-7
CASSIGLAGGEQYF
TGTGCCAGTAGTATCGGACTAGCGGGGGGCGAGCAGTACTTC
>TRBV10-3|-|TRBD2|TRBJ2-3
CASCGGTIPTDTQYF
TGTGCCAGCTGCGGGGGGACCATCCCCACAGATACGCAGTATTTT
>TRBV9|-|-|TRBJ2-7
CASSVGPTGASYEQYF
TGTGCCAGCAGCGTAGGCCCGACGGGAGCTTCCTACGAGCAGTACTTC
>TRBV4-1|-|-|TRBJ1-1
CASSQDPGISEAFF
TGCGCCAGCAGCCAAGATCCGGGAATCTCTGAAGCTTTCTTT
>TRBV28|-|-|TRBJ1-4
CASSFRGIGEKLFF
TGTGCCAGCAGTTTCAGGGGCATCGGTGAAAAACTGTTTTTT
>TRBV6-5|-|-|TRBJ1-1
CASKMGVEAFF
TGTGCCAGCAAAATGGGAGTTGAAGCTTTCTTT
>TRBV11-2|-|-|TRBJ1-3
CASSPDSPGNTIYF
TGTGCCAGCAGCCCGGACAGTCCAGGAAACACCATATATTTT
>TRBV5-4|-|-|TRBJ2-7
CASSLARGKPGEQYF
TGTGCCAGCAGCTTGGCGCGCGGGAAACCGGGAGAGCAGTACTTC
>TRBV9|-|-|TRBJ2-5
CASSFNPNRTVRVGETQYF
TGTGCCAGCAGCTTCAACCCCAACCGGACAGTGAGAGTTGGGGAGACCCAGTACTTC
>TRBV5-1|-|-|TRBJ2-3
CASSLLTGKDTQYF
TGCGCCAGCAGCTTACTTACAGGGAAGGATACGCAGTATTTT
>TRBV14|-|-|TRBJ2-1
CASSQLRGLAPYNEQFF
TGTGCCAGCAGCCAGCTGAGGGGACTGGCCCCATACAATGAGCAGTTCTTC
>TRBV11-1|once|-|TRBJ1-1
CASSFGGMAFF
TGTGCCAGCAGCTTTGGAGGGATGGCTTTCTTT
>TRBV30|-|-|TRBJ1-4
CAWSVGSRAREKLFF
TGTGCCTGGAGTGTAGGATCCAGGGCCCGGGAAAAACTGTTTTTT
>TRBV7-6|-|-|TRBJ1-1
CASSLRGNTEAFF
TGTGCCAGCAGCTTACGGGGGAACACTGAAGCTTTCTTT
>TRBV5-5|-|TRBD1|TRBJ1-1
CASSRTGGAGMNTEAFF
TGTGCCAGCAGCCGTACAGGGGGCGCGGGGATGAACACTGAAGCTTTCTTT
>TRBV13|-|-|TRBJ1-5
CASSLTLGNPNQPQHF
TGTGCCAGCAGCTTAACGCTCGGGAACCCCAATCAGCCCCAGCATTTT
>TRBV5-1|once|TRBD1|TRBJ1-2
CASSSEGTGDGYTF
TGCGCCAGCAGCTCCGAGGGGACAGGGGATGGCTACACCTTC
>TRBV4-2|-|-|TRBJ2-7
CASSYPTSSYEQYF
TGTGCCAGCAGCTACCCGACTAGCTCCTACGAGCAGTACTTC
>TRBV4-2|few|-|TRBJ1-3
CASSQAAGQQGGNTIYF
TGTGCCAGCAGCCAGGCCGCGGGGCAACAAGGTGGAAACACCATATATTTT